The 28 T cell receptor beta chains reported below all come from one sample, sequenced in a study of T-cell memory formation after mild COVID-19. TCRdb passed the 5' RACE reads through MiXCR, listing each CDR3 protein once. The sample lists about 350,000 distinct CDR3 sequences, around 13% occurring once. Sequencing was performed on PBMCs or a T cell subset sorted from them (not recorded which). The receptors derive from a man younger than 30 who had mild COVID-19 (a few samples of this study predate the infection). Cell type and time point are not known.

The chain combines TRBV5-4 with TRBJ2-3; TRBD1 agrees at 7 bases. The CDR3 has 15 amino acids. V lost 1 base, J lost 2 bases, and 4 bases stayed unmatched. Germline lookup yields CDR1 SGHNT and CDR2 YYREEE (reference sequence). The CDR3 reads CASSLKQGNTDTQYF. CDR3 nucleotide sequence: TGTGCCAGCAGCTTGAAACAGGGGAACACAGATACGCAGTATTTT.

The CDR3 spells CASSYFSYSSYEQYF. CDR3 in DNA: TGTGCCAGCAGTTACTTCAGCTATTCCTCCTACGAGCAGTACTTC. This sequence joins TRBV6-2 or TRBV6-3 and TRBJ2-7; no reliable D call. The germline V and J ends were trimmed by 1 base and 0 bases, with 10 bases remaining between them. The CDR3 totals 15 residues. From germline, CDR1 is MNHEY and CDR2 SVGEGT.

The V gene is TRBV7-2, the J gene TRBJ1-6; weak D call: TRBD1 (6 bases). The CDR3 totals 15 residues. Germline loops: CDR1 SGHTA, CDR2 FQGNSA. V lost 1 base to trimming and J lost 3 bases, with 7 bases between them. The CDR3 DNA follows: TGTGCCAGCAGCTTAGACAGGGTCTATAATTCACCCCTCCACTTT. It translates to CASSLDRVYNSPLHF.

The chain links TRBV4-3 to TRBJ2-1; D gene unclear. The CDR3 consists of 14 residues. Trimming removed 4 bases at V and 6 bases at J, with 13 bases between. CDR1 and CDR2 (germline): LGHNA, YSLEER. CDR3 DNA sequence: TGCGCCAGCAGCCCGACGAGCTCGGGCAATGAGCAGTTCTTC. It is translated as CASSPTSSGNEQFF.

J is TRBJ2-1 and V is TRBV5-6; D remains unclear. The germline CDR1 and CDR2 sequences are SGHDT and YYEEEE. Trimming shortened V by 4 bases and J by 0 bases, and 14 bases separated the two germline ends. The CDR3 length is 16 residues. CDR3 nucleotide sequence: TGTGCCAGCAGCCCACTCACAGCGTCCTCCTACAATGAGCAGTTCTTC. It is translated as CASSPLTASSYNEQFF.

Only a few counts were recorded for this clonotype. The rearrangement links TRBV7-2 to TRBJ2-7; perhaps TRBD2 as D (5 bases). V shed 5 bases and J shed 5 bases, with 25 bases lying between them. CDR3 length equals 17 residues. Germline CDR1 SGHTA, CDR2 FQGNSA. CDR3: CASSRSLQRIVGHEQYF. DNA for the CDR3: TGTGCCAGCAGCCGAAGCCTCCAGCGGATCGTGGGCCACGAGCAGTACTTC.

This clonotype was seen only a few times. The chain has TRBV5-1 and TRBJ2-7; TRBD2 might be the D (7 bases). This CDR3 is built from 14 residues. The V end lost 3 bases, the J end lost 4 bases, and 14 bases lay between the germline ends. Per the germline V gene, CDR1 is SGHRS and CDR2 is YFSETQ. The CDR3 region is CASSSTAGHYEQYV. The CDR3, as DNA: TGCGCCAGCAGCTCAACAGCGGGACATTACGAGCAGTACGTC.

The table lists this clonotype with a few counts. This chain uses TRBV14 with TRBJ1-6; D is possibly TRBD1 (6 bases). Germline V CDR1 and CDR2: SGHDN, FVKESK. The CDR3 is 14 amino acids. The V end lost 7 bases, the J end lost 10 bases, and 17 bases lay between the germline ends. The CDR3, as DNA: TGTGCCAGCAAGCGCGGGGGGGGCAGGTCACCCCTCCACTTT. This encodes CASKRGGGRSPLHF.

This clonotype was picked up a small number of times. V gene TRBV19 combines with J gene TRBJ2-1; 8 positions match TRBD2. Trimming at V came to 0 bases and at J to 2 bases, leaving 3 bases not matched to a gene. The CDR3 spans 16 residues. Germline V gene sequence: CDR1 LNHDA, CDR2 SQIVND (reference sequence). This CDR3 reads CASSIEAGGAYNEQFF. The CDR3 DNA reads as TGTGCCAGTAGTATAGAGGCGGGGGGTGCCTACAATGAGCAGTTCTTC.

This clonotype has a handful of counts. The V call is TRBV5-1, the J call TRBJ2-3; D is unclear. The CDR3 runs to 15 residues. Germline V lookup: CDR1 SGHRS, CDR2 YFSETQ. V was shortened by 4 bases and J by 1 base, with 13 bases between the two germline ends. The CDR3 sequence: CASSLTLRGTDTQYF. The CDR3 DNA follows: TGCGCCAGCAGCCTCACCCTAAGGGGCACAGATACGCAGTATTTT.

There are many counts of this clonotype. Here the CDR3 reads CASSFGQVYSPLHF. The DNA of the CDR3 is TGTGCCAGCAGCTTCGGACAGGTCTATTCACCCCTCCACTTT. The chain combines TRBV5-8 with TRBJ1-6, with TRBD1 identical over 7 bases. This CDR3 has 14 amino acids. Per germline, CDR1 SGHTS and CDR2 YDEGEE. Trimming took 2 bases from V and 8 from J; bases not matched to a gene: 4.

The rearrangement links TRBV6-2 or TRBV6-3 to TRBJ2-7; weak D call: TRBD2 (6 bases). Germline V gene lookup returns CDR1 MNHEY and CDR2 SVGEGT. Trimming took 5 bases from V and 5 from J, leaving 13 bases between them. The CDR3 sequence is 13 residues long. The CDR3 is CASSPQLAHEQYV. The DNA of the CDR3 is TGTGCCAGCAGTCCCCAACTAGCCCACGAGCAGTACGTC.

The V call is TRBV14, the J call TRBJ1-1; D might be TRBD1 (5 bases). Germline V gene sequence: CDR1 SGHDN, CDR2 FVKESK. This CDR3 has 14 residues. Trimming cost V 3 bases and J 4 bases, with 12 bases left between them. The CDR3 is CASSQGVSGTEAFF. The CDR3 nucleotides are TGTGCCAGCAGCCAGGGGGTTTCGGGCACTGAAGCTTTCTTT.

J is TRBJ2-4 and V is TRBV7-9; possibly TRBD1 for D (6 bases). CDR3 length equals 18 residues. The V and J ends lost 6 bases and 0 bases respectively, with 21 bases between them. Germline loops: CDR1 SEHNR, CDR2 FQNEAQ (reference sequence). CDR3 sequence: CASSGPSGTKLAKNIQYF. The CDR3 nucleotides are TGTGCCAGCAGTGGTCCTTCCGGGACAAAACTAGCCAAAAACATTCAGTACTTC.

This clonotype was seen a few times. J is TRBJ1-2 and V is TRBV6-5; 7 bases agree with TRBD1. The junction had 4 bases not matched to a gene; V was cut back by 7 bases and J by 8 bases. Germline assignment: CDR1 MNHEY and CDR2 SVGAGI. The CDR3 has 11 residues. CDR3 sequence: CASTDRAGYTF. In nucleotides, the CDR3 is TGTGCCAGCACCGACAGGGCCGGCTACACCTTC.

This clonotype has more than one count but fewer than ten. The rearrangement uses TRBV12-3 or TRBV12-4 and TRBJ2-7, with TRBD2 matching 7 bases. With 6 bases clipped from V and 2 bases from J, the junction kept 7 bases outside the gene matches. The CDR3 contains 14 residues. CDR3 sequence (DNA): TGTGCCAGCAGCCCCACCGGGGGGACCTACGAGCAGTACGTC. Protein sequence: CASSPTGGTYEQYV.

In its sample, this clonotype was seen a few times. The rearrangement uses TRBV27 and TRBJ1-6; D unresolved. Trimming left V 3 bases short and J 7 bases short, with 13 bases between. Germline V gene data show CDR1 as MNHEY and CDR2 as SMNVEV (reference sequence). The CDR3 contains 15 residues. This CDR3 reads CASSFREASNSPLHF. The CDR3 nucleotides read TGTGCCAGCAGTTTCCGGGAAGCATCAAATTCACCCCTCCACTTT.

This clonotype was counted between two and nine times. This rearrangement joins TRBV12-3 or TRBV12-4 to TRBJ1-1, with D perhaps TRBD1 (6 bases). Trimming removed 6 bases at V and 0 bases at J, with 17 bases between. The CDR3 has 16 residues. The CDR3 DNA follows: TGTGCCAGCAGGACGACAGGTCTCTTAATGAACACTGAAGCTTTCTTT. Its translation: CASRTTGLLMNTEAFF.

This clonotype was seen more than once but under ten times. The CDR3 DNA follows: TGTGCCAGCAGCTTGGAAACGGCTCGACAGTATGGCTACACCTTC. This sequence encodes CASSLETARQYGYTF. This chain uses TRBV5-6 with TRBJ1-2, with D perhaps TRBD1 (5 bases). The CDR3 loop spans 15 amino acids. Germline CDR1 reads SGHDT; CDR2 reads YYEEEE. V was trimmed by 0 bases and J by 5 bases, leaving 14 bases between them.

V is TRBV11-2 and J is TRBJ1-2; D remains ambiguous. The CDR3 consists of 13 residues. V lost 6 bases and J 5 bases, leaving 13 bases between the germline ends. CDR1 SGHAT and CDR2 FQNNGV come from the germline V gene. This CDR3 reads CASSSDLEYGYTF. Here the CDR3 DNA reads TGTGCCAGCAGTTCCGATCTAGAGTATGGCTACACCTTC.

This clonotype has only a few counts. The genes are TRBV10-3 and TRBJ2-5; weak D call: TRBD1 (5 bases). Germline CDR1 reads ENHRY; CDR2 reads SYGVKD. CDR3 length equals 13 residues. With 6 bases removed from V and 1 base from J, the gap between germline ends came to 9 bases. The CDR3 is CAISLDSQETQYF. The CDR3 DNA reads TGTGCCATCAGCCTAGACAGCCAAGAGACCCAGTACTTC.

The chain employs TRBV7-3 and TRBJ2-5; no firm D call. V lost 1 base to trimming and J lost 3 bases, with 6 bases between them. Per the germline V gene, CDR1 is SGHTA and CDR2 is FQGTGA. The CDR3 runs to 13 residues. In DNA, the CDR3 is TGTGCCAGCAGCTTAAACAGAGAAGAGACCCAGTACTTC. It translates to CASSLNREETQYF.

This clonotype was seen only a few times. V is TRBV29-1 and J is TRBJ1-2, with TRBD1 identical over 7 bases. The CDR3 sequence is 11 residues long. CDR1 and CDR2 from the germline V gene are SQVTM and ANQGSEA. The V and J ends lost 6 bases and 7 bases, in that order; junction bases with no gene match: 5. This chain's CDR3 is CSVPTGFGYTF. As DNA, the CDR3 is TGCAGCGTCCCGACAGGGTTTGGCTACACCTTC.

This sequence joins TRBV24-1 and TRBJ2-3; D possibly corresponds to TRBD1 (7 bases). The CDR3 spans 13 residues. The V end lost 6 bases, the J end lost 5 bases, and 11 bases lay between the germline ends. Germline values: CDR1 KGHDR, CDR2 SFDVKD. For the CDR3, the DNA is TGTGCCACCAGTCGACAGGGAGGAGATACGCAGTATTTT. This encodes CATSRQGGDTQYF.

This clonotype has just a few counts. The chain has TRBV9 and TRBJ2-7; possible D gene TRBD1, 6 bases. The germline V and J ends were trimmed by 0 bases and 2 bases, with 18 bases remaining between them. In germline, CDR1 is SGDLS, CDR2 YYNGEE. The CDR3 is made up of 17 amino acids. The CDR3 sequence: CASSVDDGGPLTYEQYF. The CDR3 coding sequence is TGTGCCAGCAGCGTAGACGATGGGGGCCCCCTTACCTACGAGCAGTACTTC.

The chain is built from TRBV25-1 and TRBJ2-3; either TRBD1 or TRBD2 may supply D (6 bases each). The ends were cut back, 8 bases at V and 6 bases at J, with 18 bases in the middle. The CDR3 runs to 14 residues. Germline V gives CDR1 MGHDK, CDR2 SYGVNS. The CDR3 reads CASGGTSGLDTQYF. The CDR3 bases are TGTGCCAGCGGAGGGACATCGGGGTTGGATACGCAGTATTTT. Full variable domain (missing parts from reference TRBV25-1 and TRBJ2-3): EADIYQTPRYLVIGTGKKITLECSQTMGHDKMYWYQQDPGMELHLIHYSYGVNSTEKGDLSSESTVSRIRTEHFPLTLESARPSHTSQYLCASGGTSGLDTQYFGPGTRLTVL.

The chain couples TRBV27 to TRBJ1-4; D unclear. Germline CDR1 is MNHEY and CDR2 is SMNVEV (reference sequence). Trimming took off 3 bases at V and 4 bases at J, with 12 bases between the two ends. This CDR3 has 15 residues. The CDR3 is CASSLAGEFNEKLFF. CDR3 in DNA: TGTGCCAGCAGTTTGGCGGGCGAGTTTAATGAAAAACTGTTTTTT.

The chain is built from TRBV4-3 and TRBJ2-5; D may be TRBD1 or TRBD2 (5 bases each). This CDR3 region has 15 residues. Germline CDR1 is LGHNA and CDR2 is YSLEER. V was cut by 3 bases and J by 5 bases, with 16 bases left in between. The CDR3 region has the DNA TGCGCCAGCAGCCATGGGGACGTATTGGGGGAGACCCAGTACTTC. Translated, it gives CASSHGDVLGETQYF.